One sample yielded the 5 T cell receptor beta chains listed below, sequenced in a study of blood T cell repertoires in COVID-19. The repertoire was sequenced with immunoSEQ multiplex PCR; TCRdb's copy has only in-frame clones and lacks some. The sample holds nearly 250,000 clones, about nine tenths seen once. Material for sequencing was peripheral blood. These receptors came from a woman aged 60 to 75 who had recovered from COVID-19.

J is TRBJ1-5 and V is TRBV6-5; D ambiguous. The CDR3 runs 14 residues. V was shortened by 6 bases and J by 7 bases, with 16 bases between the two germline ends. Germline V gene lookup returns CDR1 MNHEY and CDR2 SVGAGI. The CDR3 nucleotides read TGTGCCAGCAGGATTGGATGGGGAGAACAGCCCCAGCATTTT. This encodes CASRIGWGEQPQHF.

The CDR3 sequence is CASSVGGQGKSPLHF. CDR3 sequence (DNA): TGTGCCAGCAGCGTAGGGGGACAAGGGAAATCACCCCTCCACTTT. This chain connects TRBV9 to TRBJ1-6, with D possibly TRBD1 on 6 matching bases. Germline V lookup: CDR1 SGDLS, CDR2 YYNGEE. CDR3 length: 15 amino acids. V lost 0 bases and J lost 10, with 14 bases in between.

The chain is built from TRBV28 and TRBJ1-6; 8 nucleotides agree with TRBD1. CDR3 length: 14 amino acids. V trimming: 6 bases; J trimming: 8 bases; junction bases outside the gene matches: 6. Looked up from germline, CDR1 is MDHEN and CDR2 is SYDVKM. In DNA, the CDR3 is TGTGCCAGCAGACCAGGGGGCGGCTATTCACCCCTCCACTTT. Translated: CASRPGGGYSPLHF.

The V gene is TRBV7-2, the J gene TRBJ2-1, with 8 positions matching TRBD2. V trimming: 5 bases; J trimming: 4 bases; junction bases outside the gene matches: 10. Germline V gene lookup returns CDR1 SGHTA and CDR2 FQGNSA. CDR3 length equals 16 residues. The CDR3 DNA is TGTGCCAGCAGCCCGCGACTAGCGTCATATTACAATGAGCAGTTCTTC. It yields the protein CASSPRLASYYNEQFF. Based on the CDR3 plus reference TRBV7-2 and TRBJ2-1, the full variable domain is GAGVSQSPSNKVTEKGKDVELRCDPISGHTALYWYRQSLGQGLEFLIYFQGNSAPDKSGLPSDRFSAERTGGSVSTLTIQRTQQEDSAVYLCASSPRLASYYNEQFFGPGTRLTVL.

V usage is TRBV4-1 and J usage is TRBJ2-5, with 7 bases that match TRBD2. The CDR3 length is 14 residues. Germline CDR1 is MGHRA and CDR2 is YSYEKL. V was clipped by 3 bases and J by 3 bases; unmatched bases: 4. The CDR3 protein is CASSHSGGKETQYF. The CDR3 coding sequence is TGCGCCAGCAGCCATTCGGGAGGAAAAGAGACCCAGTACTTC.